Presented here are 26 T cell receptor beta chains from one specimen sequenced in a study of regulatory T cells in long-lasting Graves disease. Time point described: persistent/refractory GD, antithyroid drugs over 5 years with positive TRAb. The authors made the TCR library using RNA they extracted from PBMCs. Building of the TCR beta libraries involved iRepertoire HTBI primers and Arm-PCR of CDR3 regions. Each CDR3 protein is one row after TCRdb ran MiXCR on the multiplex PCR reads. The table has about 660,000 distinct CDR3 sequences, 25% to 35% seen once; the top ten hold about 40%. The specimen comprised peripheral blood mononuclear cells (PBMCs), sampled when the disease was refractory, from a patient treated with antithyroid drugs. All receptors derive from a female donor with Graves disease.

J is TRBJ1-1 and V is TRBV6-5; the match to TRBD1 covers 12 bases. The V gene's germline CDR1 is MNHEY and CDR2 SVGAGI. This CDR3 spans 14 amino acids. Trimming cost V 0 bases and J 8 bases; bases outside gene matches: 1. The CDR3 is CASSYSGTGGEAFF. Written as DNA, the CDR3 is TGTGCCAGCAGTTACTCCGGGACAGGGGGCGAAGCTTTCTTT.

The rearrangement uses TRBV5-1 and TRBJ2-4; 8 bases map to TRBD2. CDR1 SGHRS and CDR2 YFSETQ come from the germline V gene. CDR3 size: 17 residues. V shed 1 base, J shed 6 bases, and the junction held 12 bases outside the gene matches. CDR3 amino acids: CASSLWTGGRGGNIQYF. The CDR3 DNA follows: TGCGCCAGCAGCTTGTGGACGGGAGGGCGCGGCGGAAACATTCAGTACTTC.

This clonotype was counted between two and nine times. The chain links TRBV7-9 to TRBJ1-1, with D unresolved. This CDR3 region has 17 residues. Germline CDR1 is SEHNR and CDR2 is FQNEAQ (reference sequence). V was pared by 5 bases and J by 1 base, with 20 bases between. The CDR3 coding sequence is TGTGCCAGCAGCCCCCCGGCAGGACTCGCGTGGAACACTGAAGCTTTCTTT. Its translation: CASSPPAGLAWNTEAFF.

The count of this clonotype is one. CDR3 in amino acids: CASGTSGIYEQYF. Written as DNA, the CDR3 is TGCGCCAGCGGGACTAGCGGGATCTACGAGCAGTACTTC. The J gene is TRBJ2-7, the V gene TRBV5-1, with 13 bases matching TRBD2. Germline V lookup: CDR1 SGHRS, CDR2 YFSETQ. There are 13 residues in the CDR3. V shed 7 bases and J 3 bases; nucleotides not matched to a gene: 1.

In this sample, this clonotype turned up a few times. The chain employs TRBV5-1 and TRBJ2-2; 9 bases fit TRBD2. Germline CDR1 and CDR2: SGHRS and YFSETQ. J lost 4 bases, V lost 5 bases, and 9 bases had no gene match. The CDR3 totals 16 residues. The CDR3 sequence is CASRDVAGVVTGELFF. The CDR3 coding sequence is TGCGCCAGCAGGGATGTAGCGGGAGTGGTCACCGGGGAGCTGTTTTTT.

The table lists this clonotype with many counts. This chain connects TRBV15 to TRBJ1-2, with D possibly matching TRBD1 (6 bases). The CDR3 runs to 13 residues. CDR1 LNHNV and CDR2 YYDKDF come from the germline V gene (reference sequence). V was cut by 0 bases and J by 9 bases, with 11 bases left in between. The CDR3 DNA follows: TGTGCCACCAGCAGAGAGAGGGGGGATCGCTACACCTTC. Its protein is CATSRERGDRYTF.

This clonotype was seen more than once but under ten times. The chain couples TRBV12-3 or TRBV12-4 to TRBJ2-7; no clear D. V dropped 6 bases and J dropped 4 bases, with 16 bases sitting between them. The CDR3 consists of 14 residues. For the CDR3, the DNA is TGTGCCAGCAGCCCCTATAGGATCGGGTACGAGCAGTACTTC. It codes for CASSPYRIGYEQYF.

This clonotype was seen repeatedly, ten times or more. The chain links TRBV5-5 to TRBJ2-5; D call uncertain. V dropped 4 bases and J dropped 6 bases, with 10 bases sitting between them. Germline assignment: CDR1 SGHKS and CDR2 YYEKEE (reference sequence). The CDR3 loop spans 12 amino acids. The DNA for the CDR3 is TGTGCCAGCAGCAGGAGAGGACAGACCCAGTACTTC. Its translation: CASSRRGQTQYF.

A remark on this clonotype: A single base separates this from a much larger clone, so it may be a read error. The chain employs TRBV20-1 and TRBJ2-5, with TRBD2 matching 12 bases. The V gene end was trimmed by 0 bases and the J gene end by 7 bases; junction bases not matched to a gene: 3. The CDR3 has 14 amino acids. Germline CDR1 DFQATT, CDR2 SNEGSKA (reference sequence). DNA of the CDR3: TGCAGTGCTAGAGATCCACTAGCGGGGGGGACCCAGTACTTC. Translating gives CSARDPLAGGTQYF.

This chain uses TRBV6-1 with TRBJ2-1, with TRBD1 matching over 7 bases. Germline CDR1 MNHNS, CDR2 SASEGT. CDR3 length: 13 residues. Germline trimming cut 2 bases from V and 12 bases from J; bases unmatched to any gene: 7. The CDR3 here is CASSETPDRWQFF. In DNA form, the CDR3 reads TGTGCCAGCAGTGAAACCCCGGACAGGTGGCAGTTCTTC.

This chain uses TRBV5-5 with TRBJ2-1; unclear D gene. CDR1 and CDR2 from the germline V gene are SGHKS and YYEKEE (reference sequence). The CDR3 spans 13 residues. V was pared by 1 base and J by 7 bases, with 9 bases between. In nucleotides, the CDR3 is TGTGCCAGCAGCTTGTTATCTAGGAATGAGCAGTTCTTC. Residues: CASSLLSRNEQFF.

This clonotype was seen only once. The CDR3 carries no conserved terminal phenylalanine or tryptophan, so it likely arises from a read error. The chain links TRBV12-3 or TRBV12-4 to TRBJ1-5, with 8 bases identical to TRBD1. J was trimmed by 4 bases and V by 2 bases; bases with no gene match: 1. The CDR3 runs to 14 residues. CDR3 DNA sequence: TGTGCCAGCAGTTTAAGGACAGGGAATCAGCCCCAGCATTTG. Its protein product is CASSLRTGNQPQHL.

The J gene is TRBJ1-1, the V gene TRBV28, with 7 bases fitting TRBD1. Germline V CDR1 and CDR2: MDHEN, SYDVKM. The CDR3 spans 14 residues. With 6 bases clipped from V and 4 bases from J, the junction kept 8 bases outside the gene matches. Written as DNA, the CDR3 is TGTGCCAGCAGCCAGGGACAGTGGGGCACTGAAGCTTTCTTT. Protein product: CASSQGQWGTEAFF.

The V call is TRBV6-1, the J call TRBJ1-1; the D is unclear. Trimming took off 7 bases at V and 1 base at J, with 10 bases between the two ends. The CDR3 runs to 13 residues. CDR1 MNHNS and CDR2 SASEGT come from the germline V gene. CDR3 sequence reads: CASTPRQNTEAFF. Written as DNA, the CDR3 is TGTGCCAGCACACCCCGACAGAACACTGAAGCTTTCTTT.

This clonotype was observed at least ten times. The chain couples TRBV11-1 to TRBJ2-5; TRBD2 aligns across 7 bases. The CDR3 has 15 residues. In germline, CDR1 is SGHAT, CDR2 FQDESV (reference sequence). V lost 2 bases to trimming and J lost 1 base; unmatched junction nucleotides: 4. The CDR3 DNA reads TGTGCCAGCAGCTTACTGGGACTATTCCAAGAGACCCAGTACTTC. Its protein is CASSLLGLFQETQYF.

CDR3 coding DNA: TGTGCCAGCAGTTCAGGACACAACACCGGGGAGCTGTTTTTT. It translates to CASSSGHNTGELFF. V is TRBV12-3 or TRBV12-4 and J is TRBJ2-2; D is possibly TRBD1 (5 bases). The V end was cut by 4 bases, the J end by 2 bases, with 8 bases between. This CDR3 comprises 14 residues.

The gene calls are TRBV28 and TRBJ2-1; 9 bases are a match to TRBD2. CDR1 and CDR2 (germline): MDHEN, SYDVKM. Trimming at V came to 5 bases and at J to 7 bases, leaving 9 bases not matched to a gene. CDR3 length: 15 amino acids. CDR3 sequence: CASSPSGIGRNEQFF. DNA for the CDR3: TGTGCCAGCAGTCCTAGCGGGATAGGGCGAAATGAGCAGTTCTTC.

J is TRBJ1-1 and V is TRBV27; perhaps TRBD1 as D (6 bases). The ends were cut back, 0 bases at V and 4 bases at J, with 15 bases in the middle. This CDR3 is built from 16 residues. CDR1 and CDR2 (germline): MNHEY, SMNVEV (reference sequence). CDR3 DNA: TGTGCCAGCAGTTTATCACCTCCCAGGGGAAGCACTGAAGCTTTCTTT. Its translation: CASSLSPPRGSTEAFF.

The chain employs TRBV6-1 and TRBJ2-2; D unresolved. Germline V CDR1 and CDR2: MNHNS, SASEGT. There are 12 residues in the CDR3. The V end was cut by 10 bases, the J end by 5 bases, with 11 bases between. The CDR3 region has the DNA TGTGCCACCCCGGCCCTTACCGGGGAGCTGTTTTTT. The encoded protein is CATPALTGELFF.

The rearrangement uses TRBV25-1 and TRBJ2-5; 10 bases are shared with TRBD1. The germline CDR1 and CDR2 sequences are MGHDK and SYGVNS. Trimming took 8 bases from V and 5 from J; bases not matched to a gene: 11. The CDR3 is 15 residues long. This CDR3 reads CASASGTGVMETQYF. The CDR3 nucleotides read TGTGCCAGCGCCTCCGGGACAGGGGTAATGGAGACCCAGTACTTC.

This clonotype appeared a few times. CDR3 protein: CASSSRDRDQPQHF. The CDR3 DNA reads TGTGCCAGTAGTTCCCGGGACAGGGATCAGCCCCAGCATTTT. The chain recombines TRBV19 with TRBJ1-5, with TRBD1 matching over 9 bases. V shed 5 bases and J 5 bases; nucleotides not matched to a gene: 4. This CDR3 region has 14 residues. Germline V gene data show CDR1 as LNHDA and CDR2 as SQIVND (reference sequence).

The gene calls are TRBV7-2 and TRBJ2-2; D may be TRBD2 (5 bases). Germline lookup yields CDR1 SGHTA and CDR2 FQGNSA. Trimming left V 5 bases short and J 5 bases short, with 9 bases between. The length of the CDR3 is 13 residues. CDR3 nucleotide sequence: TGTGCCAGCAGCATGAGACTAACCGGGGAGCTGTTTTTT. Translated, it gives CASSMRLTGELFF.

This clonotype was detected a few times. The CDR3 nucleotides read TGTGCCAGCAGTCGGGACACCAGCACCGGGGAGCTGTTTTTT. As protein: CASSRDTSTGELFF. The chain links TRBV28 to TRBJ2-2; D possibly corresponds to TRBD1 (6 bases). The CDR3 totals 14 residues. V lost 5 bases and J 4 bases, leaving 11 bases between the germline ends. Germline lookup yields CDR1 MDHEN and CDR2 SYDVKM.

This clonotype has just a few counts. The chain carries TRBV19 and TRBJ2-5; D is undetermined. Germline V gene data show CDR1 as LNHDA and CDR2 as SQIVND (reference sequence). The CDR3 length is 13 residues. V gave up 3 bases and J gave up 1 base, with 6 bases separating them. In DNA, the CDR3 is TGTGCCAGTAGTATCAGCGTCCAAGAGACCCAGTACTTC. Its translation is CASSISVQETQYF.

CDR3 nucleotide sequence: TGTGCCAGCTTCAGAGGGGCTACCTACGAGCAGTACTTC. This codes for CASFRGATYEQYF. The chain couples TRBV6-1 to TRBJ2-7; D assignment may be TRBD1 or TRBD2 (5 bases each). Germline V gene data show CDR1 as MNHNS and CDR2 as SASEGT. The CDR3 spans 13 residues. Trimming pared 8 bases from V and 2 bases from J, leaving 13 bases between.

This clonotype was detected many times. The genes are TRBV2 and TRBJ2-7; 7 bases line up with TRBD2. There are 15 residues in the CDR3. From germline, CDR1 is SNHLY and CDR2 FYNNEI. The trim removed 6 bases at V and 1 base at J, leaving 9 bases unmatched. CDR3 nucleotides: TGTGCCAGCAGGCGAGCGGGGACGGGTTCCTACGAGCAGTACTTC. Amino acid sequence: CASRRAGTGSYEQYF.